This T cell receptor (beta chain) was identified during a study of cytomegalovirus exposure and HLA in healthy donors. Study details: 81% of around 390 genotyped donors fell in the Caucasian-associated ancestry cluster.

To note about this clone: Its antigen is as yet unknown.

Findings of the study overall: It has been reported that TCR beta sequences accurately predicted the HLA-A and HLA-B alleles of most subjects. The authors enumerated roughly 180 TCR beta chains as linked to cytomegalovirus.

The primer mix had 60 Vbeta and 13 Jbeta primers. Libraries were prepared by immunoSEQ multiplex PCR; TCRdb keeps only in-frame clonotypes and omits some of them. The sample has about 120,000 clones, about 75% seen once. Germline CDR1 reads SGHNT; CDR2 reads YYREEE (reference sequence). The CDR3 is 14 residues long. V lost 3 bases and J lost 4, with 11 bases in between. The chain carries TRBV5-4 and TRBJ2-1; D gene ambiguous. The TCR comes from a man aged 60-69 years in good health and CMV-seropositive. The material sequenced was PBMCs. CDR3 nucleotides: TGTGCCAGCAGCTCGCAGCGAACTTACAATGAGCAGTTCTTC. It yields the protein CASSSQRTYNEQFF.